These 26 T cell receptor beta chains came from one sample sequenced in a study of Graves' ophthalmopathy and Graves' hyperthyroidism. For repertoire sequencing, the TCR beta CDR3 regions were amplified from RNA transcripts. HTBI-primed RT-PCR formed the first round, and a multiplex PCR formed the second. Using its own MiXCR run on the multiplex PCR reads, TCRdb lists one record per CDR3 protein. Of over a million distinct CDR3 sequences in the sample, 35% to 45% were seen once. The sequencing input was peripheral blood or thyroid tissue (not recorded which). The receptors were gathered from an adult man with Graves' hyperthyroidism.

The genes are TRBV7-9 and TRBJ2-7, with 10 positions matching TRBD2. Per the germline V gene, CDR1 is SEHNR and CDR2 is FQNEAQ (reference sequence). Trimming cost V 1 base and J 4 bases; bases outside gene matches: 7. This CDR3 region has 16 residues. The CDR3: CASSLDVSGGQYEQYF. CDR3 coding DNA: TGTGCCAGCAGCTTAGATGTTAGCGGGGGGCAGTACGAGCAGTACTTC.

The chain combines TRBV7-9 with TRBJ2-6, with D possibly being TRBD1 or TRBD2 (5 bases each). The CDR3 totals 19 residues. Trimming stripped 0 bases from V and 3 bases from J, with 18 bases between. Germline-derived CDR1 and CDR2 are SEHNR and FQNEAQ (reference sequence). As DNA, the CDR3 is TGTGCCAGCAGCTTAGCGATGGCAGGGACCTCTTATGGGGCCAACGTCCTGACTTTC. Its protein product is CASSLAMAGTSYGANVLTF. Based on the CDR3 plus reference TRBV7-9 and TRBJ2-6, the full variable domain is DTGVSQNPRHKITKRGQNVTFRCDPISEHNRLYWYRQTLGQGPEFLTYFQNEAQLEKSRLLSDRFSAERPKGSFSTLEIQRTEQGDSAMYLCASSLAMAGTSYGANVLTFGAGSRLTVL.

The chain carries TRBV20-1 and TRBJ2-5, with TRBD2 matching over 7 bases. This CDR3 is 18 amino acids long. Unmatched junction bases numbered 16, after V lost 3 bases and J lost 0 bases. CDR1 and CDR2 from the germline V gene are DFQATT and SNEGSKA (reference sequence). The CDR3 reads CSASGLAEAGPYQETQYF. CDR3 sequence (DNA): TGCAGTGCTAGTGGTCTAGCGGAAGCCGGACCCTACCAAGAGACCCAGTACTTC.

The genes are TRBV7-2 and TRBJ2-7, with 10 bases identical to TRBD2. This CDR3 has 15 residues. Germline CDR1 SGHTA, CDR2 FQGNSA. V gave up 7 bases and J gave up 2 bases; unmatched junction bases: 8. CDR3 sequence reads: CASTHPLAGAYEQYF. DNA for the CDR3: TGTGCCAGCACCCACCCCCTAGCGGGAGCCTACGAGCAGTACTTC. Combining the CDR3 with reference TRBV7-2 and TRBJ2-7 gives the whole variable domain GAGVSQSPSNKVTEKGKDVELRCDPISGHTALYWYRQSLGQGLEFLIYFQGNSAPDKSGLPSDRFSAERTGGSVSTLTIQRTQQEDSAVYLCASTHPLAGAYEQYFGPGTRLTVT.

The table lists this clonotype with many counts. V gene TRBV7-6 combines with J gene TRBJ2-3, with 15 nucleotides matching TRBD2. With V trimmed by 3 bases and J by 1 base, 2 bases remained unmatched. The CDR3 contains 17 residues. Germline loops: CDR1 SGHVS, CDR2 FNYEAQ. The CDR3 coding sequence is TGTGCCAGCAGCTTCGGACTAGCGGGGGGGGGCACAGATACGCAGTATTTT. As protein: CASSFGLAGGGTDTQYF.

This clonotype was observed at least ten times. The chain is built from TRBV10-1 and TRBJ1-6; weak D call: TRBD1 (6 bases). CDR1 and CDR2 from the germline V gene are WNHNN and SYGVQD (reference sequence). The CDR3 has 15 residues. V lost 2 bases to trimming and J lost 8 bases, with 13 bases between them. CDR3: CASSEGGRWDSPLHF. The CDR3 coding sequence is TGCGCCAGCAGTGAGGGGGGCAGGTGGGATTCACCCCTCCACTTT.

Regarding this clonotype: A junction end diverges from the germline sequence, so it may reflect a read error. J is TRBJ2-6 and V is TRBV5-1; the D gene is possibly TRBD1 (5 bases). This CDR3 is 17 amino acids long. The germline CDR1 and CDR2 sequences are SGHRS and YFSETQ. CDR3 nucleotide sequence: TGTGCCAGCAGCTTATCGACAGTGGGCGCTGGGGCCAACGTCCTGACTTTC. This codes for CASSLSTVGAGANVLTF. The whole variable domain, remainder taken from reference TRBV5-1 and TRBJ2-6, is KAGVTQTPRYLIKTRGQQVTLSCSPISGHRSVSWYQQTPGQGLQFLFEYFSETQRNKGNFPGRFSGRQFSNSRSEMNVSTLELGDSALYLCASSLSTVGAGANVLTFGAGSRLTVL.

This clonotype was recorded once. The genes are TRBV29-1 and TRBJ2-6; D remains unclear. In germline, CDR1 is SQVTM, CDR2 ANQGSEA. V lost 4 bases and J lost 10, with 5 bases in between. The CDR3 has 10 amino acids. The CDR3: CSVGSNVLTF. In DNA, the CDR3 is TGCAGCGTTGGGTCGAACGTCCTGACTTTC.

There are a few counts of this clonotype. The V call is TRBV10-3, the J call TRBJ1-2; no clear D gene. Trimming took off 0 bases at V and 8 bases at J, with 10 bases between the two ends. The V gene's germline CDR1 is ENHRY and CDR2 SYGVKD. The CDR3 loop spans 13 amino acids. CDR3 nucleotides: TGTGCCATCAGTGAGTCGGAGGTCGGCGGCTACACCTTC. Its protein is CAISESEVGGYTF.

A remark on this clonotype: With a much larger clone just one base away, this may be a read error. Here the CDR3 DNA reads TGTGCCAGCAGCCAAGGATGGCGGACAGGGCCCCCCCGTGGATATGGCTACACCTTC. Translated: CASSQGWRTGPPRGYGYTF. The chain employs TRBV7-2 and TRBJ1-2; the match to TRBD1 covers 8 bases. The CDR3 extends over 19 amino acids. CDR1 is SGHTA and CDR2 is FQGNSA in the germline V gene. V lost 5 bases and J lost 5; bases outside the gene matches: 22.

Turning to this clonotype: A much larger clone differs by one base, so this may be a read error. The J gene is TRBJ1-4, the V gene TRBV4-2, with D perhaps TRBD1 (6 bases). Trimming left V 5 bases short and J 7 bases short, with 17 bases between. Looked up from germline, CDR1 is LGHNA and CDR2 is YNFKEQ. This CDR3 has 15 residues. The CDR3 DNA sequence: TGTGCCAGCAGCTCCTACAGGGTATCCAGTGAAAAACTGTTTTTT. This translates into CASSSYRVSSEKLFF.

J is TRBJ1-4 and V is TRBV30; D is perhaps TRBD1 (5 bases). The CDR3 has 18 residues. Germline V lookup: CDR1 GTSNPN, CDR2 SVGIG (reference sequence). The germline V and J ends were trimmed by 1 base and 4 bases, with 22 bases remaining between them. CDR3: CAWSENQGFSTYNEKLFF. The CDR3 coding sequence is TGTGCCTGGAGTGAGAATCAGGGTTTCTCGACCTATAATGAAAAACTGTTTTTT. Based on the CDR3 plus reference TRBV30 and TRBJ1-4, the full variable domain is SQTIHQWPATLVQPVGSPLSLECTVEGTSNPNLYWYRQAAGRGLQLLFYSVGIGQISSEVPQNLSASRPQDRQFILSSKKLLLSDSGFYLCAWSENQGFSTYNEKLFFGSGTQLSVL.

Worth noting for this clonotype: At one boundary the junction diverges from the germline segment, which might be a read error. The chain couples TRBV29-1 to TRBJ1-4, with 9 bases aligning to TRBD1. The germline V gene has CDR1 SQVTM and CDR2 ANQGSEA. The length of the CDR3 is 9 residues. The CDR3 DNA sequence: TGCAGCGTTCGTCCCGGGACAGGGTTT. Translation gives CSVRPGTGF.

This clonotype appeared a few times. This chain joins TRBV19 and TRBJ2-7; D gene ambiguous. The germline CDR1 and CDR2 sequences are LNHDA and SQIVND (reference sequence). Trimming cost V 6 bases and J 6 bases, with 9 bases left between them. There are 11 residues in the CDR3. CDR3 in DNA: TGTGCCAGTAGCCGCACCCTCGAGCAGTACTTC. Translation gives CASSRTLEQYF.

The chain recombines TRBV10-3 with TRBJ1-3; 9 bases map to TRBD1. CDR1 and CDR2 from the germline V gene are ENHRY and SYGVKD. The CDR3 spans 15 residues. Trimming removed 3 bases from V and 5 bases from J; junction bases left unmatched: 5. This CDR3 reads CAISEGTGSRNTIYF. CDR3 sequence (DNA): TGTGCCATCAGTGAAGGGACAGGGTCTCGAAACACCATATATTTT.

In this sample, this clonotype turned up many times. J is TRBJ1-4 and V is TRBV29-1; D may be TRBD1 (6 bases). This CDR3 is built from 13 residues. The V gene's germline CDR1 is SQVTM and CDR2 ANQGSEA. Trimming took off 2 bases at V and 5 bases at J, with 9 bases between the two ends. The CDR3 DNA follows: TGCAGCGTTGAAACAGGGTCCAATGAAAAACTGTTTTTT. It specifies CSVETGSNEKLFF. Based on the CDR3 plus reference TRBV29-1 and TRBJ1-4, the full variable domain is SAVISQKPSRDICQRGTSLTIQCQVDSQVTMMFWYRQQPGQSLTLIATANQGSEATYESGFVIDKFPISRPNLTFSTLTVSNMSPEDSSIYLCSVETGSNEKLFFGSGTQLSVL.

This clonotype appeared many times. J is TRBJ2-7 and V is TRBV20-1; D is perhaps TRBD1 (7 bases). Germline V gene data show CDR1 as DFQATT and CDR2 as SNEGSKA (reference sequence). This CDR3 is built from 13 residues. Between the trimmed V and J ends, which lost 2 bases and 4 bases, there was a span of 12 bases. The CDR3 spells CSARSTGRYEQYF. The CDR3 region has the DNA TGCAGTGCTAGATCGACAGGGAGGTACGAGCAGTACTTC.

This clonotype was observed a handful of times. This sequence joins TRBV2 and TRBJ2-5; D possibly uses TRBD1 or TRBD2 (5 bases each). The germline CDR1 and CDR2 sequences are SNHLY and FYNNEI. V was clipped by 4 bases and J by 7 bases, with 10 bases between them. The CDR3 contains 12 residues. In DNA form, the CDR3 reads TGTGCCAGCAGTGGTCAGGGAGTGACCCAGTACTTC. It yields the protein CASSGQGVTQYF.

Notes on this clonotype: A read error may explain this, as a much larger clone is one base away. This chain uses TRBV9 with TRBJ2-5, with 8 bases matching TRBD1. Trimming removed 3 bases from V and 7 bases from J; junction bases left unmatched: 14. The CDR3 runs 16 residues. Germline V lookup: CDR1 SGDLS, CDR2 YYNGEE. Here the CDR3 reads CASSAHADRDRATQYF. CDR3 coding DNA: TGTGCCAGCAGCGCCCACGCGGACAGGGACCGGGCGACCCAGTACTTC.

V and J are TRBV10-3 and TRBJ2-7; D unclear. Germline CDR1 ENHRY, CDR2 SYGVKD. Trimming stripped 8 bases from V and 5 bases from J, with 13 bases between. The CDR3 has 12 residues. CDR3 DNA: TGTGCCATCCCGCCAGGCCTCGACGAGCAGTACTTC. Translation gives CAIPPGLDEQYF.

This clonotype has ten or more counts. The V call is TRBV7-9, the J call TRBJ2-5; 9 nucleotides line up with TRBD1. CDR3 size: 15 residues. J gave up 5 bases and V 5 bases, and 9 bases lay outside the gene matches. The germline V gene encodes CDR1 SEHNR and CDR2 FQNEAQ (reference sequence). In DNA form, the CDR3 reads TGTGCCAGCAGCCTTCGGACAGGGGCTAGGGAGACCCAGTACTTC. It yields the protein CASSLRTGARETQYF.

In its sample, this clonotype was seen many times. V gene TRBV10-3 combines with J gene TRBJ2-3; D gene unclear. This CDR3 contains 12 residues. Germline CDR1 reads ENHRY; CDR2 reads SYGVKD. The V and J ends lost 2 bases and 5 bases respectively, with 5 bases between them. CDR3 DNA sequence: TGTGCCATCAGTGAGGCTATAGATACGCAGTATTTT. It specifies CAISEAIDTQYF.

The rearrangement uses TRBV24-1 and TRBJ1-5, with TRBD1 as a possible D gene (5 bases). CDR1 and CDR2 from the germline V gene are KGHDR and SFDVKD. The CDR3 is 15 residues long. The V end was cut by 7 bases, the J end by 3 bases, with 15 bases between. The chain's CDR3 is CATRGRRGLNQPQHF. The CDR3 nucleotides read TGTGCCACCAGGGGACGGAGGGGCCTCAATCAGCCCCAGCATTTT.

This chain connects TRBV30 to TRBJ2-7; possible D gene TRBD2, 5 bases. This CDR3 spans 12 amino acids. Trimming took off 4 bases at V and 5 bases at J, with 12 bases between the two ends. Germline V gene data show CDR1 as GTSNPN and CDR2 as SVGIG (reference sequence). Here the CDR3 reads CAWTIVGDEQYF. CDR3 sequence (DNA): TGTGCCTGGACCATAGTCGGGGACGAGCAGTACTTC.

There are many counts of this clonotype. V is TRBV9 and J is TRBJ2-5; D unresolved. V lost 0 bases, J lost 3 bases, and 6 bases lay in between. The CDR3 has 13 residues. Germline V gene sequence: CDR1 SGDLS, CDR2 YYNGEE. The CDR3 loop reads CASSVAQEETQYF. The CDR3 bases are TGTGCCAGCAGCGTAGCCCAAGAAGAGACCCAGTACTTC.

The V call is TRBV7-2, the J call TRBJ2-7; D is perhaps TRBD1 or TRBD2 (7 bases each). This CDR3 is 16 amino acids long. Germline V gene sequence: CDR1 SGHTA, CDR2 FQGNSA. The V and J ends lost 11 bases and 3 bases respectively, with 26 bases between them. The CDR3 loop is CASAGGGGSGVYEQYF. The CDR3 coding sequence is TGTGCCTCCGCAGGGGGGGGGGGTAGTGGCGTCTACGAGCAGTACTTC.